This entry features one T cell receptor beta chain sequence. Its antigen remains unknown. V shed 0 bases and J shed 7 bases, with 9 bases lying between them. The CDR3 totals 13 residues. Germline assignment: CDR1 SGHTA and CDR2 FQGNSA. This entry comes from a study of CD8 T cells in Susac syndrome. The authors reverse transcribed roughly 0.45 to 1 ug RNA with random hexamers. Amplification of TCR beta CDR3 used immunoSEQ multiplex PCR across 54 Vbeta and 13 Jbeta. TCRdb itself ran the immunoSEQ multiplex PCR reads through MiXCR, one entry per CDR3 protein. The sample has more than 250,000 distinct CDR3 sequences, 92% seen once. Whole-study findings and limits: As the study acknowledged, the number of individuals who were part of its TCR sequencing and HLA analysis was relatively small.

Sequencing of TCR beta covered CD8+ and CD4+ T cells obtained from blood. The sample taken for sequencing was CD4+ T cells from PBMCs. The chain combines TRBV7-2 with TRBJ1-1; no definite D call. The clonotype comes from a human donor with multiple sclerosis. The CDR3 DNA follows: TGTGCCAGCAGCTTAGCCCGGGCAGATGAAGCTTTCTTT. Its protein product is CASSLARADEAFF. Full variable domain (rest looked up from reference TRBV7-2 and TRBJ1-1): GAGVSQSPSNKVTEKGKDVELRCDPISGHTALYWYRQSLGQGLEFLIYFQGNSAPDKSGLPSDRFSAERTGGSVSTLTIQRTQQEDSAVYLCASSLARADEAFFGQGTRLTVV.